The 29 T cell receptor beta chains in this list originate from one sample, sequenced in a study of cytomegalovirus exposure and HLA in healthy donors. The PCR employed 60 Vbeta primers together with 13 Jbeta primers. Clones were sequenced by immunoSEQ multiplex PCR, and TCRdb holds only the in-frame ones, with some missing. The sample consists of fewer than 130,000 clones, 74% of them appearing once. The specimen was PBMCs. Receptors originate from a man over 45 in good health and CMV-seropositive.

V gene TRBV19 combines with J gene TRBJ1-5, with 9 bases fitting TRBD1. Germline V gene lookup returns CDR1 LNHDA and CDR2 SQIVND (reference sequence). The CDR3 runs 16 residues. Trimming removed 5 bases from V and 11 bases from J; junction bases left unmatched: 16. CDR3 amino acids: CASSPRGGTGNPAQHF. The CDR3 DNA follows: TGTGCCAGTAGTCCTAGGGGGGGGACAGGGAATCCAGCCCAGCATTTT.

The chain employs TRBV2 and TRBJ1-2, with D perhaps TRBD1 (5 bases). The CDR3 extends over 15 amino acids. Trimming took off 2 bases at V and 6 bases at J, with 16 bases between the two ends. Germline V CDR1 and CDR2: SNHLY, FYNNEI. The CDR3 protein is CASSERSPGEHGYTF. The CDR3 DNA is TGTGCCAGCAGTGAACGGTCTCCGGGGGAACATGGCTACACCTTC.

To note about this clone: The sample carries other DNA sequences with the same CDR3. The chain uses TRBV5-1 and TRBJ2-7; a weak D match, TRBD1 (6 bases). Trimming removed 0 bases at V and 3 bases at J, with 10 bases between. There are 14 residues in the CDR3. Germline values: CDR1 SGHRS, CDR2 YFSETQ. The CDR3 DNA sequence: TGCGCCAGCAGCTTGGGCAGGGGCAGCTACGAGCAGTACTTC. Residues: CASSLGRGSYEQYF.

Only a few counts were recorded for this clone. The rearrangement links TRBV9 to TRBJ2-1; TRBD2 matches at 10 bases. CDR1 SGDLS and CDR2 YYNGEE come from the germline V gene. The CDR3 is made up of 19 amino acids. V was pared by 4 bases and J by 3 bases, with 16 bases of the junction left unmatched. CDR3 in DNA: TGTGCCAGCAGCCCCCGAGCGGGAGGGCCGGGGGGGATCTACAATGAGCAGTTCTTC. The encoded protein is CASSPRAGGPGGIYNEQFF. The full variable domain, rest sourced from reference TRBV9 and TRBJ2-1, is DSGVTQTPKHLITATGQRVTLRCSPRSGDLSVYWYQQSLDQGLQFLIQYYNGEERAKGNILERFSAQQFPDLHSELNLSSLELGDSALYFCASSPRAGGPGGIYNEQFFGPGTRLTVL.

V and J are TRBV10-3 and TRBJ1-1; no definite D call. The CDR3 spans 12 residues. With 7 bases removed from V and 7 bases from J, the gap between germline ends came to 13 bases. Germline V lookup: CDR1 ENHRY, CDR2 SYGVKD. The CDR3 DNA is TGTGCCATCAAGTCTTCCGGGAATGAAGCTTTCTTT. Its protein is CAIKSSGNEAFF.

The CDR3 protein is CASKQGRNTEAFF. CDR3 nucleotides: TGTGCCAGCAAACAGGGGCGGAATACTGAAGCTTTCTTT. The chain combines TRBV2 with TRBJ1-1; 7 bases are a match to TRBD1. From germline, CDR1 is SNHLY and CDR2 FYNNEI. V lost 7 bases, J lost 5 bases, and 7 bases stayed unmatched. The CDR3 has 13 amino acids.

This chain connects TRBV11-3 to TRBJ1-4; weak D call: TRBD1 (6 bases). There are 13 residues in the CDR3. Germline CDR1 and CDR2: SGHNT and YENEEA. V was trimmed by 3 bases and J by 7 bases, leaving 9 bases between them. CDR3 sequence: CASSFRGSEKLFF. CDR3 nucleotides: TGTGCCAGCAGCTTCAGGGGCAGTGAAAAACTGTTTTTT.

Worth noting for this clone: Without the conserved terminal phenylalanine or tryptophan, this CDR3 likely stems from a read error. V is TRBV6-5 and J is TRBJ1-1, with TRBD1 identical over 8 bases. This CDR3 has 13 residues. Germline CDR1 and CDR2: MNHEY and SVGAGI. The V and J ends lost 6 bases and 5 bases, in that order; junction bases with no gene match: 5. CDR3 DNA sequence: TGTGCCAGCAGAGGACAGGGACGGACTGAAGCTTTCCTT. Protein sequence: CASRGQGRTEAFL.

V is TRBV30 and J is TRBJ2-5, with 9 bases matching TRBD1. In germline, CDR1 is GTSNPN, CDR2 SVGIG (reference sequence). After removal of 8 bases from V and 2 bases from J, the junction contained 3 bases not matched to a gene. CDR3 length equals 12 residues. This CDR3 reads CARGTGQETQYF. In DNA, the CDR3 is TGTGCCCGGGGGACAGGGCAAGAGACCCAGTACTTC.

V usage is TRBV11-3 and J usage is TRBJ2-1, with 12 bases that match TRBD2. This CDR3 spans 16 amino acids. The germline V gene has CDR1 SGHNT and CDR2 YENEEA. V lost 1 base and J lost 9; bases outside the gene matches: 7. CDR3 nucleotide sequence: TGTGCCAGCAGCTTAGCCCTAGCGGGAGGGGGCGGTGAGCAGTTCTTC. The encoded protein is CASSLALAGGGGEQFF.

The CDR3 is CASSGQWDQPQHF. The CDR3, as DNA: TGTGCCAGTAGTGGGCAATGGGATCAGCCCCAGCATTTT. The chain joins TRBV19 to TRBJ1-5, with D unresolved. There are 13 residues in the CDR3. The germline V gene has CDR1 LNHDA and CDR2 SQIVND (reference sequence). The V end was cut by 5 bases, the J end by 5 bases, with 10 bases between.

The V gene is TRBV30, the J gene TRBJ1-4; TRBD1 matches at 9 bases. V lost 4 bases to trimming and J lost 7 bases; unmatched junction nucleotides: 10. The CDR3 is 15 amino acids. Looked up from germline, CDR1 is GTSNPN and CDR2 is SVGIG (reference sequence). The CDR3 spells CAWNRGLVGGEKLFF. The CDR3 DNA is TGTGCCTGGAACAGGGGGCTTGTTGGGGGTGAAAAACTGTTTTTT.

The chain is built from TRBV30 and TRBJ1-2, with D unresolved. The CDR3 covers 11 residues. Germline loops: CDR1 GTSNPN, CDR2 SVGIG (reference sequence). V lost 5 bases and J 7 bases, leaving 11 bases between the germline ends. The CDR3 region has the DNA TGTGCCTGGGGGAGAGTGGGTGGCTACACCTTC. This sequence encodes CAWGRVGGYTF.

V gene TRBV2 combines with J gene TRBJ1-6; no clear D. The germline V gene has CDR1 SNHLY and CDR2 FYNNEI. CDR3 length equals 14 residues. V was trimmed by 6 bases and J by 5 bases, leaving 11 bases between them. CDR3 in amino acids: CASSESRNNSPLHF. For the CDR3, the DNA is TGTGCCAGCAGCGAATCGCGGAATAATTCACCCCTCCACTTT.

The DNA of the CDR3 is TGCAGCGTTGAGAGACTCCTGAACACTGAAGCTTTCTTT. As protein: CSVERLLNTEAFF. The chain is built from TRBV29-1 and TRBJ1-1, with unresolved D. This CDR3 has 13 amino acids. Germline lookup yields CDR1 SQVTM and CDR2 ANQGSEA. The V and J ends lost 3 bases and 0 bases respectively, with 8 bases between them.

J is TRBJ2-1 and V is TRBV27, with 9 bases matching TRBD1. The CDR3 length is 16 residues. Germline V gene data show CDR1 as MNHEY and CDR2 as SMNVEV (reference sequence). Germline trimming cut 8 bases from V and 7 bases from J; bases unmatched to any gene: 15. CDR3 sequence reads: CASSPLTGGFMNEQFF. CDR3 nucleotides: TGTGCCAGCTCTCCGCTGACAGGGGGGTTCATGAATGAGCAGTTCTTC.

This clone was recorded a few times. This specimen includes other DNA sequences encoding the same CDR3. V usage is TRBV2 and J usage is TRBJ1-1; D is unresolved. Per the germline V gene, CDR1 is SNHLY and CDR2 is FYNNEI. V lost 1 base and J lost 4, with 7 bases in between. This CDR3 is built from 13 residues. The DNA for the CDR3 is TGTGCCAGCAGTGAAGGGCCAGGCACTGAAGCTTTCTTT. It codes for CASSEGPGTEAFF.

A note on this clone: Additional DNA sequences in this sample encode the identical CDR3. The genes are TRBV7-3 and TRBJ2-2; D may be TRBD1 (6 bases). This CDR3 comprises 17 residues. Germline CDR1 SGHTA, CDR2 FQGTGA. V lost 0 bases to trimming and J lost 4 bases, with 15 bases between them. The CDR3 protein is CASSLTPGQGFTGELFF. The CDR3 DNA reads TGTGCCAGCAGCTTAACTCCGGGGCAGGGGTTCACCGGGGAGCTGTTTTTT. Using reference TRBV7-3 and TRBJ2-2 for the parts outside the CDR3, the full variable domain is GAGVSQTPSNKVTEKGKYVELRCDPISGHTALYWYRQSLGQGPEFLIYFQGTGAADDSGLPNDRFFAVRPEGSVSTLKIQRTERGDSAVYLCASSLTPGQGFTGELFFGEGSRLTVL.

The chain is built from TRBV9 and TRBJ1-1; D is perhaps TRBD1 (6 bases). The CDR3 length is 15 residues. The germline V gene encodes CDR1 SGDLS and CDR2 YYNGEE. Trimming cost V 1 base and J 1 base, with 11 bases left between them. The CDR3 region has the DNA TGTGCCAGCAGCGTATCACAGGGTTGGAACACTGAAGCTTTCTTT. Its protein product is CASSVSQGWNTEAFF.

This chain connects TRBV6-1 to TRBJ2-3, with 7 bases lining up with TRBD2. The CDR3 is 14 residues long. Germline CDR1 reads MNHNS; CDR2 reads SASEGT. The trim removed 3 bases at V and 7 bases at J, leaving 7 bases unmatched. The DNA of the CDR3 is TGTGCCAGCAGTGATTGGGGGGGTCGGAATACGCAGTATTTT. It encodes CASSDWGGRNTQYF.

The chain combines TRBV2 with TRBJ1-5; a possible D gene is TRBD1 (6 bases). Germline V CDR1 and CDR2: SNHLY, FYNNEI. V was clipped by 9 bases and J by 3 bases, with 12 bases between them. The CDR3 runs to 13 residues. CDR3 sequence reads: CASRRGSNQPQHF. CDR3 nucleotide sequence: TGTGCCAGTCGTAGGGGGTCCAATCAGCCCCAGCATTTT.

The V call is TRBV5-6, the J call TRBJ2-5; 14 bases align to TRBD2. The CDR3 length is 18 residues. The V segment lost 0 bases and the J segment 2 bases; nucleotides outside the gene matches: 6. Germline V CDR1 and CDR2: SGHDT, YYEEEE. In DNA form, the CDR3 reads TGTGCCAGCAGCTTGGTAGGGACTAGCGGGAGAAGGCAAGAGACCCAGTACTTC. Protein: CASSLVGTSGRRQETQYF.

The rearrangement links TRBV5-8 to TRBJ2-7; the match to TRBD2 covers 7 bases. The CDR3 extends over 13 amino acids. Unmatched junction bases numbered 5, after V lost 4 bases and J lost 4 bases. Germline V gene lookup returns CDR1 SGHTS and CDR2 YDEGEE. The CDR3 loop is CASSRGVEYEQYF. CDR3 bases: TGTGCCAGCAGCCGGGGGGTGGAGTACGAGCAGTACTTC.

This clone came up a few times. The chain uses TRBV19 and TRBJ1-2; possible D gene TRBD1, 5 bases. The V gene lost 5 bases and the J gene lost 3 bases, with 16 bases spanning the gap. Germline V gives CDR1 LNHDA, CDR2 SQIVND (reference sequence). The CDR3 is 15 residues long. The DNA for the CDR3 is TGTGCCAGTAGTCACTTAGGGGCGGAGCACTATGGCTACACCTTC. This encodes CASSHLGAEHYGYTF.

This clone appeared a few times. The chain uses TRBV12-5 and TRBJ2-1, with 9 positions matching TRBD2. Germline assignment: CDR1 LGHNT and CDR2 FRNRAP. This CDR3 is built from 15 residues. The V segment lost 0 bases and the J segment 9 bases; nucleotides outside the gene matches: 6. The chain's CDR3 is CASGLVVAGVSEQFF. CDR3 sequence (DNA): TGTGCTAGTGGTTTGGTGGTAGCGGGAGTAAGTGAGCAGTTCTTC.

CDR3 nucleotide sequence: TGTGCCAGCAGCCGATGGACAGAACGCTCTGGGGCCAACGTCCTGACTTTC. It specifies CASSRWTERSGANVLTF. This chain joins TRBV7-6 and TRBJ2-6; tentative D call: TRBD1 (6 bases). Germline CDR1 and CDR2: SGHVS and FNYEAQ. The CDR3 sequence is 17 residues long. V was pared by 5 bases and J by 0 bases, with 14 bases between.

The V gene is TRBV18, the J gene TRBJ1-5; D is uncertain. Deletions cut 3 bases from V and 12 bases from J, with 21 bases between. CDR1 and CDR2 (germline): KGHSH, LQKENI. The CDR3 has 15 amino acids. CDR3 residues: CASSPAPRAAGSQHF. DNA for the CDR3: TGTGCCAGCTCACCCGCCCCGAGGGCTGCGGGGAGCCAGCATTTT.

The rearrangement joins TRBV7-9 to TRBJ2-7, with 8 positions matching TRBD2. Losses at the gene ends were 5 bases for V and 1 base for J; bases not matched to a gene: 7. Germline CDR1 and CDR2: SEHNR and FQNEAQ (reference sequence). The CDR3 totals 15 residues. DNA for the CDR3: TGTGCCAGCAGCCCTCTACTAGCGGATTCCTACGAGCAGTACTTC. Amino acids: CASSPLLADSYEQYF.

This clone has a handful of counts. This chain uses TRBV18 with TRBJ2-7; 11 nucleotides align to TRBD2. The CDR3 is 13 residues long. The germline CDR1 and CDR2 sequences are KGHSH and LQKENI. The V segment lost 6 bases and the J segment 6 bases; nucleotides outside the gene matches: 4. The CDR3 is CASSRTSGREQYF. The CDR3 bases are TGTGCCAGCTCCCGGACTAGCGGGCGCGAGCAGTACTTC.